This T cell receptor (beta chain) appears in the sequencing data of a study of human thymus T cells (dated by TCRdb to 2018 to 2021). Regarding the complete study: The study used 7 or 8 infant thymus samples plus four related peripheral blood samples to characterize TCR alpha and beta repertoires. The cohort included more than five male and two female infants, with donor ages spanning 7 to 244 days. What the study reported, not specific to this receptor: Usage of V and J gene segments appeared to be biased in both the thymic and the peripheral blood repertoires. The related research reported highly overlapping thymic TCR repertoires among unrelated individuals. Thymus samples yielded on average roughly 840,000 unique TCRB clonotypes, compared with 80,000 to 85,000 from blood samples.

TCRB and TCRAD loci were amplified from a standardized quantity of quality-controlled genomic DNA using the immunoSEQ multiplex PCR assay. The amplicons covered the V(D)J region and were long enough to include the CDR3 and to identify the V and J genes. Amplicon sequencing was performed on an Illumina platform through the commercial immunoSEQ service. On the study's bioinformatics: Primer bias and sequencing errors were corrected as previously described, and TCRAD and TCRB were defined on the basis of the IMGT database. The repertoires were analysed using immunoSEQ Analyzer 3.0 and VDJTools for basic statistics, V/J segment usage, diversity estimates, rarefaction and pairwise overlap. Diversity was estimated using the Chao1, ChaoE, Efron-Thisted, Shannon and inverse Simpson indices, and was also estimated on datasets down-sampled to the size of the smallest sample. For repertoire overlap, CDR3 nucleotide sequence, V gene and J gene had to match strictly, and clustering was done by Jaccard-based multidimensional scaling. As stored in TCRdb, this immuneACCESS dataset retains in-frame rearrangements with V and J assigned. A fraction of the clones does not appear; measured against another copy, unresolved V genes explain less than half of the discrepancy, and the remainder lacks a known reason. V, J and clone size were drawn from that table, and D and trimming were deduced from the DNA. This sample comprises 120,000 or so clones, around 96% of them detected only once. The ten biggest clones cover around 0.025% of the sample.

As regards this clone: Which antigen it targets is not known. The input lacks base qualities; no much larger clone sits a single base away.

The germline V gene (reference sequence) yields PRHDT for CDR1 and FYEKMQ for CDR2. The junction carries 6 bases between V and J, which are trimmed by 5 bases and 1 base respectively. The CDR3 runs 13 residues from the cysteine to the phenylalanine. The read is trimmed to its CDR3 DNA, 39 bases read in frame from base 1. Thymus tissue was obtained as surgical resects removed during corrective cardiac surgery. Immunologically healthy infants undergoing open corrective cardiac surgery for congenital heart defects in Finland were used as donors. Thymocytes were released mechanically from tissue and stored at -70 °C as pellets of roughly 9.5-32 million cells. A QIAsymphony instrument was used to extract genomic DNA from the frozen cell pellets.

Sequenced material: thymus tissue. The receptor chain draws on TRBV13 and TRBJ1-3, with the D gene call left open. The sequence was collected from a boy in the first two years of life with a congenital heart defect but otherwise immunologically healthy. This receptor has the CDR3 CASSLSSGNTIYF. The sequenced DNA is TGTGCCAGCAGCCTGTCTTCTGGAAACACCATATATTTT. Reference TRBV13 and TRBJ1-3 genes cover what lies past the CDR3, so the full variable domain is AAGVIQSPRHLIKEKRETATLKCYPIPRHDTVYWYQQGPGQDPQFLISFYEKMQSDKGSIPDRFSAQQFSDYHSELNMSSLELGDSALYFCASSLSSGNTIYFGEGSWLTVV.